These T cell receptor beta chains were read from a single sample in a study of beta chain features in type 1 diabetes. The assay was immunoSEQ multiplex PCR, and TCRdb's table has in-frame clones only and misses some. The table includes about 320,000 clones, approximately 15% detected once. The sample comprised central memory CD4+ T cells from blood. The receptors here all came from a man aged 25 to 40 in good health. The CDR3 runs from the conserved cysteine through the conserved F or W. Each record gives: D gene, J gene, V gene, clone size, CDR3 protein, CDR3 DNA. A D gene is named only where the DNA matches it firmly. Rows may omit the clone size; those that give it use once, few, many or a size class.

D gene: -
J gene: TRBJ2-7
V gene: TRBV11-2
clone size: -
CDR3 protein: CASSLLRGSHEQYF
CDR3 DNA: TGTGCCAGCAGCTTATTAAGGGGATCCCACGAGCAGTACTTC

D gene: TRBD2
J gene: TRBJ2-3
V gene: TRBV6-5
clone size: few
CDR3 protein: CASTAGGSTDTQYF
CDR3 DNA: TGTGCCAGCACCGCGGGGGGGTCAACAGATACGCAGTATTTT

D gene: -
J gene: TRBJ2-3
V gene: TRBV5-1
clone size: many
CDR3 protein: CASSLAFSRGTGDTQYF
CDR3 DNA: TGCGCCAGCAGCTTGGCCTTTTCGCGGGGGACAGGAGATACGCAGTATTTT

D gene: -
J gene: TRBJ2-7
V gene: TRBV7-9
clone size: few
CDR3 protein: CASSFRTESYEQYF
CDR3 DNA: TGTGCCAGCAGCTTCCGGACAGAGAGCTACGAGCAGTACTTC

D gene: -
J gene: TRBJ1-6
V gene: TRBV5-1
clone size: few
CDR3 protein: CASSLDMGRVSPLHF
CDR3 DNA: TGCGCCAGCAGCTTGGATATGGGGAGGGTTTCACCCCTCCACTTT

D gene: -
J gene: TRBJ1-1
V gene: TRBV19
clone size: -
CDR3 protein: CASSEHTEAFF
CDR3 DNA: TGTGCCAGTAGCGAGCACACTGAAGCTTTCTTT

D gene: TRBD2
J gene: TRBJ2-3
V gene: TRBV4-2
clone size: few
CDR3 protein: CASSFASRGGGDTQYF
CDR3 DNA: TGTGCCAGCAGCTTCGCCTCGCGGGGGGGAGGGGATACGCAGTATTTT

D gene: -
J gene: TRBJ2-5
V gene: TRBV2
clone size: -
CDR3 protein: CASSADWIQETQYF
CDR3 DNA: TGTGCCAGCAGTGCGGACTGGATCCAAGAGACCCAGTACTTC

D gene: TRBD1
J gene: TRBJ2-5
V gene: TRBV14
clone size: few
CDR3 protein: CASSQEGTGWKYQETQYF
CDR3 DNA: TGTGCCAGCAGCCAAGAGGGGACAGGGTGGAAGTACCAAGAGACCCAGTACTTC

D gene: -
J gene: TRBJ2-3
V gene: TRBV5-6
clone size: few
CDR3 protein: CASSSTNTQYF
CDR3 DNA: TGTGCCAGCAGCTCGACAAATACGCAGTATTTT

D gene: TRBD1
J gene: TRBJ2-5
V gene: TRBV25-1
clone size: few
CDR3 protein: CASSRDREYQETQYF
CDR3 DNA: TGTGCCAGCAGTCGGGACAGGGAGTACCAAGAGACCCAGTACTTC

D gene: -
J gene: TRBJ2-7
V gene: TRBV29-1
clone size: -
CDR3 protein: CSVDGIEAGIQEQYF
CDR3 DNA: TGCAGCGTCGACGGGATTGAGGCAGGGATCCAAGAGCAGTACTTC

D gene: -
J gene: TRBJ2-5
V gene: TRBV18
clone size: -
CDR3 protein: CASEGAGQTQETQYF
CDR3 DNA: TGTGCCAGTGAGGGAGCGGGACAGACACAAGAGACCCAGTACTTC

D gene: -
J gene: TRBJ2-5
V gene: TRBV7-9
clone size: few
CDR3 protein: CASSLMGETQYF
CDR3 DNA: TGTGCCAGCAGCCTCATGGGAGAGACCCAGTACTTC

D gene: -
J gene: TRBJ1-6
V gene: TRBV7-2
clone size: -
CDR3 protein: CASSFTGYNSPLHF
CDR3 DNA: TGTGCCAGCAGCTTTACAGGGTATAATTCACCCCTCCACTTT

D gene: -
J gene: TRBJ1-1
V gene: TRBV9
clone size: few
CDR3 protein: CASSSRRTGGGAFF
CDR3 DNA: TGTGCCAGCAGCTCTCGCCGGACGGGTGGAGGAGCTTTCTTT

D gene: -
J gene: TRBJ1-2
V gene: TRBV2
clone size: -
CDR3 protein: CAIFMGGYTF
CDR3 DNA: TGTGCTATATTTATGGGGGGCTACACCTTC

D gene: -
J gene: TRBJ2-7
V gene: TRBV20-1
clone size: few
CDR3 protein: CSAKQGGEQYF
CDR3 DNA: TGCAGTGCAAAACAGGGTGGCGAGCAGTACTTC

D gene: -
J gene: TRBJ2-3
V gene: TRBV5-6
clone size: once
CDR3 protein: CASSLGLTSTDTQYF
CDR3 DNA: TGTGCCAGCAGCTTGGGACTAACTAGCACAGATACGCAGTATTTT

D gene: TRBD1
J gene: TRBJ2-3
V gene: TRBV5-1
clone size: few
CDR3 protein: CASSRDSTTDTQYF
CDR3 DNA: TGCGCCAGCAGTAGGGACAGTACCACAGATACGCAGTATTTT

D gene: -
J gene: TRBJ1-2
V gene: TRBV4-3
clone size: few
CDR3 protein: CASSQEVRATNYGYTF
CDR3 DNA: TGCGCCAGCAGCCAAGAGGTCAGGGCCACTAACTATGGCTACACCTTC

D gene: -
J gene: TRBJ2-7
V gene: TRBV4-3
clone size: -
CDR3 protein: CASSQDLQGSYEQYF
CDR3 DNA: TGCGCCAGCAGCCAAGATCTCCAGGGCTCCTACGAGCAGTACTTC

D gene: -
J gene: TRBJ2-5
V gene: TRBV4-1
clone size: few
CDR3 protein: CASSQRLRDSGETQYF
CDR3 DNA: TGCGCCAGCAGCCAAAGGTTAAGGGATAGTGGAGAGACCCAGTACTTC

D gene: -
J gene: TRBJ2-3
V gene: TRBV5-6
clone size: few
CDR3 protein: CASSLAADTQYF
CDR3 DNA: TGTGCCAGCAGCTTGGCGGCAGATACGCAGTATTTT

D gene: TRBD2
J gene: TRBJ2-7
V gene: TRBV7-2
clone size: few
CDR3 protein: CASSASGGIYEQYF
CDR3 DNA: TGTGCCAGCAGCGCTAGCGGGGGAATTTACGAGCAGTACTTC

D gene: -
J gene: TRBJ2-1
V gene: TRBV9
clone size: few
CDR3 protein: CASSAGQRANEQFF
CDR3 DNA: TGTGCCAGCAGCGCCGGACAGAGAGCCAATGAGCAGTTCTTC

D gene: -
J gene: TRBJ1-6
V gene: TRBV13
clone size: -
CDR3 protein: CASSSSVGGLNSPLHF
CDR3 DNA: TGTGCCAGCAGCTCTTCCGTGGGAGGTCTTAATTCACCCCTCCACTTT

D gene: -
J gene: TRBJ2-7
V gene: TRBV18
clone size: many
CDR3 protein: CASSPTQTFSYEQYF
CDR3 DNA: TGTGCCAGCTCACCAACGCAGACTTTCTCCTACGAGCAGTACTTC

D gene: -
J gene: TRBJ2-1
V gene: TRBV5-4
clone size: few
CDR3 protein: CASSAGGGSGHGEQFF
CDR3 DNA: TGTGCCAGCAGCGCCGGAGGGGGGAGCGGTCACGGTGAGCAGTTCTTC

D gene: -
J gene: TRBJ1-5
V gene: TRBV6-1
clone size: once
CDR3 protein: CASSESSWISNQPQHF
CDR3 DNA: TGTGCCAGCAGTGAATCGTCGTGGATAAGCAATCAGCCCCAGCATTTT

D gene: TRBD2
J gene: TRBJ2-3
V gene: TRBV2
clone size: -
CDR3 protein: CARTSGELVTDTQYF
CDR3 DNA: TGTGCCAGGACTAGCGGGGAACTTGTCACAGATACGCAGTATTTT

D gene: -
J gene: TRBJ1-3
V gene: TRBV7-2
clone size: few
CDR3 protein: CASSPGIAIYF
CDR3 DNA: TGTGCCAGCAGCCCTGGGATCGCCATATATTTT

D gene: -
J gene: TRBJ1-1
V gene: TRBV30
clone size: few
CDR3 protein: CAWTPQAFEAFF
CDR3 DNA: TGTGCCTGGACCCCACAAGCATTTGAAGCTTTCTTT

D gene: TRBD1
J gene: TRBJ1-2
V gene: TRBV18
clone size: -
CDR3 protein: CASSPKDREALYGYTF
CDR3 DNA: TGTGCCAGCTCACCAAAGGACAGGGAGGCACTCTATGGCTACACCTTC

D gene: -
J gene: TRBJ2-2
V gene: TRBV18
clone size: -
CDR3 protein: CASSQGLNTGELSF
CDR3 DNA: TGTGCCAGCTCACAGGGTCTCAACACCGGGGAGCTGTCTTTT

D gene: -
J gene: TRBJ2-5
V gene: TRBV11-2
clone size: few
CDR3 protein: CASSKGRAQETQYF
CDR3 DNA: TGTGCCAGCAGCAAGGGACGTGCACAAGAGACCCAGTACTTC

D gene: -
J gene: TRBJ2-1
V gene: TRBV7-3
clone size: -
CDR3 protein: CASSPKVGEQFF
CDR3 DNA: TGTGCCAGCAGCCCCAAGGTTGGTGAGCAGTTCTTC

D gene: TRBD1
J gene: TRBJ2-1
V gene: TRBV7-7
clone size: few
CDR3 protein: CASGRDRNNEQFF
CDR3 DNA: TGTGCTAGTGGAAGGGACAGAAACAATGAGCAGTTCTTC

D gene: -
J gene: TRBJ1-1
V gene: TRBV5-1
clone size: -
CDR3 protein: CASTPEGHLGVFTEAFF
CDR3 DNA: TGCGCCAGCACCCCGGAAGGACACTTGGGGGTCTTTACTGAAGCTTTCTTT

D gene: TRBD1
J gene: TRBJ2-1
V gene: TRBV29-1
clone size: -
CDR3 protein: CSVKFWDSPNEQFF
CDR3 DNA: TGCAGCGTAAAGTTCTGGGACAGCCCCAATGAGCAGTTCTTC

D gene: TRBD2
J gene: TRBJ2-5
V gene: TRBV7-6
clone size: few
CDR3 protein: CAISGGYQETQYF
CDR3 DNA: TGTGCCATTAGCGGGGGCTACCAAGAGACCCAGTACTTC

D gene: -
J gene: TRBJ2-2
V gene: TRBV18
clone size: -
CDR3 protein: CASSTQGSGELFF
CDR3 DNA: TGTGCCAGCTCAACACAGGGTTCCGGGGAGCTGTTTTTT

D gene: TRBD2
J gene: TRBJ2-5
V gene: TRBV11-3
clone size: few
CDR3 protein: CASSKALAGLLGETQYF
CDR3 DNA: TGTGCCAGCAGCAAAGCACTAGCGGGGCTCCTAGGGGAGACCCAGTACTTC

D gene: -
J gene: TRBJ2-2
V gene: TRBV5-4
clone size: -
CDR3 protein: CASSLRAGVSGELFF
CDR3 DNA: TGTGCCAGCAGCTTGAGGGCAGGGGTCTCCGGGGAGCTGTTTTTT

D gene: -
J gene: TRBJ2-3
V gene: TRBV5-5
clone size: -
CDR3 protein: CASTQGLTFPDTQYF
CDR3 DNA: TGTGCCAGCACCCAAGGGCTGACCTTCCCAGATACGCAGTATTTT

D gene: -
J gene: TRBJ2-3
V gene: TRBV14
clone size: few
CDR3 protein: CASSQGLATQYF
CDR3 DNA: TGTGCCAGCAGCCAAGGGCTAGCCACGCAGTATTTT

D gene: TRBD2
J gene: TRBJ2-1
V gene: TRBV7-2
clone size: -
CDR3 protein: CASSFTSGEPYNEQFF
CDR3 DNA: TGTGCCAGCAGCTTTACTAGCGGGGAGCCCTACAATGAGCAGTTCTTC

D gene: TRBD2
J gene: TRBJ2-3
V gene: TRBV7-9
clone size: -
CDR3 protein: CASSIAGEDTQYF
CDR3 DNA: TGTGCCAGCAGTATAGCGGGAGAGGATACGCAGTATTTT

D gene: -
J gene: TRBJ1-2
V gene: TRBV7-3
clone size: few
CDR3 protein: CASSLAGYGYTF
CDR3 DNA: TGTGCCAGCAGCTTAGCCGGCTATGGCTACACCTTC

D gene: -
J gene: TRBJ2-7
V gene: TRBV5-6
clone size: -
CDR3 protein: CASSLEQSLFREQYF
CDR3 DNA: TGTGCCAGCAGCTTGGAGCAGTCCCTTTTTCGGGAGCAGTACTTC